This T cell receptor beta chain stems from a study of blood T cell repertoires in COVID-19. Germline V gives CDR1 SGHTA, CDR2 FQGTGA. This CDR3 comprises 19 residues. Trimming cost V 1 base and J 4 bases; bases outside gene matches: 17. The method was immunoSEQ multiplex PCR; TCRdb's version includes in-frame clones alone and lacks a portion of them. The sample yields some 450,000 clones, more than 70% seen once. The TCR sequence derives from a woman aged 45-65 years with COVID-19, enrolled during active disease. The chain uses TRBV7-3 and TRBJ1-1; 8 nucleotides align to TRBD1. Input material: peripheral blood. In DNA form, the CDR3 reads TGTGCCAGCAGCTTAAAAGGAGGGACAGGTTTCAGTAGAGGCACTGAAGCTTTCTTT. It translates to CASSLKGGTGFSRGTEAFF.